This TCR beta chain was captured in a study of Tregs in tolerant kidney transplant recipients. V lost 1 base and J lost 4; bases outside the gene matches: 3. The germline V gene has CDR1 SGHAT and CDR2 FQNNGV. The CDR3 length is 14 residues. Some clones are missing from TCRdb's copy, which holds only in-frame ones; the method was immunoSEQ multiplex PCR. The table lists some 100,000 clones, about 91% of them singletons, with roughly 0.61% in the top ten. The table lists this clone with a count of one. The chain uses TRBV11-2 and TRBJ1-2, with 7 nucleotides matching TRBD1. The receptor's source is a human donor in good health. The sample comprised CD4+ T cells from blood. The chain's CDR3 is CASSLGGTVYGYTF. The CDR3 DNA follows: TGTGCCAGCAGCTTAGGCGGGACAGTCTATGGCTACACCTTC.